The rows below give T cell receptor beta chains drawn from one sample of a study of monozygotic twins with inflammatory bowel disease. TCRdb reprocessed the 5' RACE reads and reports one entry per CDR3 protein, with no DNA. This sample's table reports about 300,000 distinct CDR3 sequences. The sample consisted of blood. All receptors come from a human donor with ulcerative colitis or Crohn's disease, or a healthy co-twin of an affected twin (not recorded which). Each CDR3 is given with its conserved first and last residue.

v_gene	j_gene	CDR3aa
TRBV7-8	TRBJ2-3	CASSWTGTTTDTQYF
TRBV7-9	TRBJ1-1	CASSSGRRGTEAFF
TRBV15	TRBJ1-6	CATSTLVESPLHF
TRBV12-3/TRBV12-4	TRBJ1-1	CASSFLSNNMNTEAFF
TRBV7-9	TRBJ2-4	CASSLGAGGTAKNIQYF
TRBV10-3	TRBJ2-4	CAISTGASIAKNIQYF
TRBV30	TRBJ2-3	CAWRGTGWKPQYF
TRBV19	TRBJ2-7	CASSITPGQGGEQYF
TRBV9	TRBJ2-1	CASSVTSGGFHEQFF
TRBV4-3	TRBJ2-7	CASSQDWQGPFEQYF
TRBV27	TRBJ1-4	CASSSQGRLGKLFF
TRBV12-3/TRBV12-4	TRBJ2-7	CASSPVGGSSYEQYF
TRBV5-1	TRBJ1-1	CASSPEQGLNTEAFF
TRBV4-2	TRBJ2-5	CASSQGGAQETQYF
TRBV5-1	TRBJ2-5	CASSLVWETQYF
TRBV7-6	TRBJ2-3	CASSLVPDTQYF
TRBV5-1	TRBJ2-3	CASRPFTSGGASGTDTQYF
TRBV19	TRBJ2-7	CASSPGSSGNYEQYF
TRBV11-2	TRBJ2-7	CASSLWSGGVSSYEQYF
TRBV29-1	TRBJ1-1	CSVAEAKTNTEAFF
TRBV7-7	TRBJ2-3	CASSPGLANTDTQYF
TRBV28	TRBJ2-1	CASRPTPGQGAMYEQFF
TRBV6-1	TRBJ2-5	CASRAPFGTSGEETQYF
TRBV11-3	TRBJ2-2	CASSPQDTGELFF
TRBV29-1	TRBJ2-2	CSGVGQGATGELFF
TRBV20-1	TRBJ1-1	CSAEPRRGTEAFF
TRBV12-3/TRBV12-4	TRBJ2-2	CASRVTVNTGELFF
TRBV7-2	TRBJ2-5	CASSRLAGARVETQYF
TRBV5-1	TRBJ2-7	CASSMGPEQYF
TRBV28	TRBJ2-3	CASSSVAGEDGPDTQYF
TRBV6-5	TRBJ1-1	CASSYSGITLSKNTEAFF
TRBV4-3	TRBJ2-7	CASGAVAGAPYEQYF
TRBV5-1	TRBJ2-5	CASSTDFQETQYF
TRBV27	TRBJ2-2	CASSSPGLAGAGELFF
TRBV20-1	TRBJ2-3	CSAPPGGGGLYTQYF
TRBV28	TRBJ2-7	CASSLTGSGTYEQYF
TRBV30	TRBJ2-3	CAWSVPGLGRSGTDTQYF
TRBV5-1	TRBJ2-7	CASSFSSQSYEQYF
TRBV16	TRBJ1-2	CASSQARRGYTF
TRBV19	TRBJ2-1	CASSSTSGAIRGNEQFF
TRBV20-1	TRBJ2-1	CSGGVAGNEQFF
TRBV29-1	TRBJ2-7	CSHRTGGDEQYF
TRBV10-3	TRBJ1-5	CAISESGTGRSQPQHF
TRBV11-2	TRBJ2-3	CASSTPLLAGLYSDTQYF
TRBV7-2	TRBJ2-7	CASSSRGAGPIHEQYF
TRBV5-1	TRBJ2-5	CASSLESSGNQETQYF
TRBV20-1	TRBJ2-7	CSANKQGSGEQYF
TRBV2	TRBJ2-4	CASSDGGLLAKNIQYF
TRBV27	TRBJ2-3	CASSFSSERNTDTQYF
TRBV10-3	TRBJ2-7	CAISTPRGGLTYEQYF
TRBV28	TRBJ2-7	CASSLPQGLYEQYF
TRBV12-3/TRBV12-4	TRBJ2-1	CASSQGAMNEQFF